Listed below are T cell receptor beta chains from one sample, sequenced in a study of shared clonotypes between healthy human individuals. The protocol was immunoSEQ multiplex PCR, while the TCRdb copy is restricted to in-frame clones and leaves out a portion. The sample includes roughly 640,000 clones, around two thirds of them seen just once. Material for sequencing was memory CD4+ T cells sorted from blood. The source is a woman younger than 45 in good health. The CDR3 runs from the conserved cysteine through the conserved F or W. A D gene is named only where the DNA matches it firmly. The size field is filled for only some rows; it gives once, few, many or a size class.

d_call	cdr3_length	v_call	clone_size	j_call	cdr3_nt	cdr3_aa
TRBD1	13	TRBV6-5	once	TRBJ1-5	TGTGCCAGCAGGCCCCAGGGGGCCCAGCCCCAGCATTTT	CASRPQGAQPQHF
NA	15	TRBV19	NA	TRBJ2-3	TGTGCCAGTAGTGTCATGCACACACGGGCAGATACGCAGTATTTT	CASSVMHTRADTQYF
TRBD2	13	TRBV29-1	NA	TRBJ2-7	TGCAGCGTTGCCCTCGCGGGGGGCTACGAGCAGTACTTC	CSVALAGGYEQYF
NA	15	TRBV11-1	NA	TRBJ2-2	TGTGCCAGCAGCTTCTTGGGAGCGAACACCGGGGAGCTGTTTTTT	CASSFLGANTGELFF
NA	14	TRBV28	once	TRBJ1-1	TGTGCCAGCAGTCTCGCCCTGGTAGGCGGTGAAGCTTTCTTT	CASSLALVGGEAFF
TRBD1	14	TRBV5-1	few	TRBJ1-2	TGCGCCAGCAGCTCGACAGGGCTTGACTATGGCTACACCTTC	CASSSTGLDYGYTF
TRBD1	16	TRBV7-2	few	TRBJ1-2	TGTGCCAGCAGCGGTTTATCCAAGGACAGGGGCTCTGGCTACACCTTC	CASSGLSKDRGSGYTF
NA	14	TRBV28	NA	TRBJ2-7	TGTGCCAGCAGGCTAACAATCCTCCCCTACGAGCAGTACTTC	CASRLTILPYEQYF
NA	15	TRBV19	NA	TRBJ2-3	TGTGCCAGTAGTCCACCTCTTCGTCGGGCTGATACGCAGTATTTT	CASSPPLRRADTQYF
NA	17	TRBV30	few	TRBJ1-3	TGTGCCTGGAGTGTAAGGGCGGTAACCTCTACTGGAAACACCATATATTTT	CAWSVRAVTSTGNTIYF
TRBD1	12	TRBV28	NA	TRBJ1-1	TGTGCCAGCACCGAGGAGACAGGGGTAGCTTTCTTT	CASTEETGVAFF
NA	15	TRBV28	NA	TRBJ1-4	TGTGCCAGCAGTACCCTCAAGGGACGAGTTGAAAAACTGTTTTTT	CASSTLKGRVEKLFF
NA	14	TRBV25-1	NA	TRBJ2-2	TGTGCCAGCAGGGGCGAGGGGAACACCGGGGAGCTGTTTTTT	CASRGEGNTGELFF
NA	13	TRBV28	NA	TRBJ1-3	TGTGCCAGCAGTCTCGTACAGGGTAGCACCATATATTTT	CASSLVQGSTIYF
TRBD2	17	TRBV4-1	NA	TRBJ2-4	TGCGCCAGCAGCCAGCCGGGACTAGCGGCCGCCAAAAACATTCAGTACTTC	CASSQPGLAAAKNIQYF
NA	13	TRBV11-2	few	TRBJ2-7	TGTGCCAGCAGCCCGGGGGCAGGCCACGAGCAGTACTTC	CASSPGAGHEQYF
NA	15	TRBV5-4	once	TRBJ2-3	TGTGCCAGCAGCTTTTACGACAGAAACACAGATACGCAGTATTTT	CASSFYDRNTDTQYF
TRBD2	17	TRBV4-2	NA	TRBJ2-1	TGTGCCAGCAGCCATGCTGCCGGGACTAGCGGGAGAGATGAGCAGTTCTTC	CASSHAAGTSGRDEQFF
TRBD1	13	TRBV6-1	NA	TRBJ1-2	TGTGCCAGCAGGCCGGGACAGGGTAACGGCTACACCTTC	CASRPGQGNGYTF
NA	13	TRBV10-2	NA	TRBJ1-5	TGCGCCAGCGGGGGCACAGGCAATCAGCCCCAGCATTTT	CASGGTGNQPQHF
TRBD2	17	TRBV7-9	NA	TRBJ2-6	TGTGCCAGCTCCCTATCTAGCGGAACCTCTGGGGCCAACGTCCTGACTTTC	CASSLSSGTSGANVLTF
NA	17	TRBV30	NA	TRBJ2-2	TGTGCCTGGAGTGTAAAGGGTACCTTCGCGAACACCGGGGAGCTGTTTTTT	CAWSVKGTFANTGELFF
NA	15	TRBV25-1	NA	TRBJ2-3	TGTGCCAGCAGTGAATCTGAGGAGAGCACAGATACGCAGTATTTT	CASSESEESTDTQYF
NA	13	TRBV7-2	NA	TRBJ1-3	TGTGCCAGCAGCTACGACAGTGGAAACACCATATATTTT	CASSYDSGNTIYF
NA	14	TRBV21-1	NA	TRBJ1-5	TGTGCCAGCAGCAAAGCGGTTGTTAATCAGCCCCAGCATTTT	CASSKAVVNQPQHF
TRBD1	14	TRBV5-1	NA	TRBJ1-1	TGCGCCAGCAGCACCTCGACAGGGTTCACCGAAGCTTTCTTT	CASSTSTGFTEAFF
NA	14	TRBV19	NA	TRBJ1-1	TGTGCCAGTAGTATTTCTTCGCTGGGCACTGAAGCTTTCTTT	CASSISSLGTEAFF
NA	15	TRBV19	NA	TRBJ1-5	TGTGCCAGTAGTATAGATCTATGGCAAAATCAGCCCCAGCATTTT	CASSIDLWQNQPQHF
TRBD2	14	TRBV5-1	NA	TRBJ2-1	TGCGCCAGCACCCGCGCGGGAGGGTACAATGAGCAGTTCTTC	CASTRAGGYNEQFF
NA	16	TRBV7-9	NA	TRBJ1-5	TGTGCCAGCAGCTTACGGGCAGGGTCTAGCAATCAGCCCCAGCATTTT	CASSLRAGSSNQPQHF
NA	14	TRBV7-8	NA	TRBJ2-2	TGTGCCAGCAGCTTCCAGGGGGGCACCGGGGAGCTGTTTTTT	CASSFQGGTGELFF
TRBD1	13	TRBV19	NA	TRBJ2-7	TGTGCCAGTTCTGACAGGGGGGAAGGCGAGCAGTACTTC	CASSDRGEGEQYF
NA	14	TRBV5-1	NA	TRBJ1-2	TGCGCCAGCGCCCCCGGCCCGGGCTCCGGTGGCTACACCTTC	CASAPGPGSGGYTF
NA	14	TRBV9	NA	TRBJ2-7	TGTGCCAGCAGCCCACGCCCGTCCGGAGACGAGCAGTACTTC	CASSPRPSGDEQYF
NA	14	TRBV10-3	NA	TRBJ1-4	TGTGCCACCAATAGAGGACCCTCCTCTGAAAAACTGTTTTTT	CATNRGPSSEKLFF
TRBD2	16	TRBV7-2	NA	TRBJ2-1	TGTGCCAGCAGGCCTCCTCTAGCGGCATTACACAATGAGCAGTTCTTC	CASRPPLAALHNEQFF
NA	12	TRBV5-1	NA	TRBJ1-4	TGCGCCAGCAGCTTTGGGGGAGAAAAACTGTTTTTT	CASSFGGEKLFF
NA	14	TRBV14	NA	TRBJ1-2	TGTGCCAGCAGCCAAGAAGAGAGGGGCTCTGGCTACACCTTC	CASSQEERGSGYTF
NA	18	TRBV5-1	many	TRBJ2-6	TGCGCCAGCACCCCCTTAGAACAGGGTTTCTCTGGGGCCAACGTCCTGACTTTC	CASTPLEQGFSGANVLTF
NA	15	TRBV11-2	many	TRBJ2-7	TGTGCCAGCAGCACGACCCCCCTCAGGGTGGACGAGCAGTACTTC	CASSTTPLRVDEQYF
NA	14	TRBV7-3	NA	TRBJ2-1	TGTGCCAGCAGCTTGGGCAGCCGGCGCAATGAGCAGTTCTTC	CASSLGSRRNEQFF